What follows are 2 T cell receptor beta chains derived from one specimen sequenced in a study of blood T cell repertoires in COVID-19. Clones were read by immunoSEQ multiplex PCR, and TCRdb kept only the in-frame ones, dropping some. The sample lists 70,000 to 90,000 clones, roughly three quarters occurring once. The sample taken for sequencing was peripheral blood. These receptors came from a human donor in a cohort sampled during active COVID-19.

The DNA for the CDR3 is TGTGCCAGCAGCACCGGACTAGCGGGGCAGAATGAGCAGTTCTTC. Its translation: CASSTGLAGQNEQFF. The chain employs TRBV5-4 and TRBJ2-1, with 12 positions matching TRBD2. The CDR3 is 15 amino acids. From germline, CDR1 is SGHNT and CDR2 YYREEE (reference sequence). With V trimmed by 4 bases and J by 7 bases, 6 bases remained unmatched.

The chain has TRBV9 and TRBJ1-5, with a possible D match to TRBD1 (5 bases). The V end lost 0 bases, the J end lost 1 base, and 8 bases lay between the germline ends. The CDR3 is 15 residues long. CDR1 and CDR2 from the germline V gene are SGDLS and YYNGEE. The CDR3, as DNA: TGTGCCAGCAGCGTAGGACAGTCCAGCAATCAGCCCCAGCATTTT. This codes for CASSVGQSSNQPQHF.